This T cell receptor (beta chain) was captured in a study of T cell repertoires in cytomegalovirus infection. About the study: Used in the study were CMV epitopes, some recently identified and HLA-C-restricted, others well-studied and HLA-B-restricted. CMV infection plus the matching HLA type was flagged by public TCR beta signatures. Study-wide findings and caveats: In two of eight donors, the top clonotype was HLA-C-restricted CMV-specific. Carriers of CMV plus the relevant HLA were identified by cumulative public TCR beta family frequency.

One entry per CDR3 protein results from TCRdb running MiXCR on the reads. The table records about 920,000 distinct CDR3 sequences, 31% of them present only once. This clonotype occurred many times. Its target is unknown. This TCR was recovered from a human donor in good health (CMV status not recorded). Some clones in this sample may be carry-over from other donors' samples. The sample consisted of cultured CD8+ T cells from PBMCs, taken from culture after CMV antigen stimulation.

CDR3 sequence: CASNSPDRDRGYGYTF. The CDR3 nucleotides read TGTGCCAGCAACAGCCCAGACAGGGACCGTGGCTATGGCTACACCTTC. The chain joins TRBV7-9 to TRBJ1-2, with 7 bases fitting TRBD1. The CDR3 extends over 16 amino acids. CDR1 is SEHNR and CDR2 is FQNEAQ in the germline V gene (reference sequence). V shed 7 bases, J shed 4 bases, and the junction held 15 bases outside the gene matches.